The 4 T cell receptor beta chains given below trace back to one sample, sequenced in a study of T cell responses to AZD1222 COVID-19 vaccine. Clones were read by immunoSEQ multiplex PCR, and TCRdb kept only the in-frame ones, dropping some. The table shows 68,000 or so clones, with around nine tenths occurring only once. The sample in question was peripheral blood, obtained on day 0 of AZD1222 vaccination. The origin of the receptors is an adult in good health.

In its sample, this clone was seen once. The CDR3 sequence: CASSAGLRNTIYF. The CDR3 coding sequence is TGTGCCAGCAGTGCGGGACTCAGAAACACCATATATTTT. The chain employs TRBV25-1 and TRBJ1-3, with a weak D call TRBD1 (5 bases). Trimming cost V 4 bases and J 5 bases, with 9 bases left between them. The germline gives CDR1 MGHDK, CDR2 SYGVNS. This CDR3 is built from 13 residues.

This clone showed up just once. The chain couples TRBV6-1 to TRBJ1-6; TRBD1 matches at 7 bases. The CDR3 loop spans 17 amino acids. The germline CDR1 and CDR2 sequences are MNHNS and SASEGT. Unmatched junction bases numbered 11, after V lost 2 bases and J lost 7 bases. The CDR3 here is CASSELSPGTVNSPLHF. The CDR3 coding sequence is TGTGCCAGCAGTGAACTTTCCCCCGGGACAGTAAATTCACCCCTCCACTTT.

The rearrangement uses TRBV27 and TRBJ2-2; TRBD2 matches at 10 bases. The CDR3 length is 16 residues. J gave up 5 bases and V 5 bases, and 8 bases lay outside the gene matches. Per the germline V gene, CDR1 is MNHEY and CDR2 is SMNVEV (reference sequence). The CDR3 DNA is TGTGCCAGCAGTAACCTAGCGGGAGATCGGACCGGGGAGCTGTTTTTT. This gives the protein CASSNLAGDRTGELFF.

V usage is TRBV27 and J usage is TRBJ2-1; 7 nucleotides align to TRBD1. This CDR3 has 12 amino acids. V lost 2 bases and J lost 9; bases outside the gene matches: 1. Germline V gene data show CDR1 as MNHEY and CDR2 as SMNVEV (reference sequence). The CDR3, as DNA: TGTGCCAGCAGTTTACGACAGGGTGAGCAGTTCTTC. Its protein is CASSLRQGEQFF.